This TCR beta chain was recorded in a study of cytotoxic CD8 clonotypes in ibrutinib-treated CLL. There are 14 residues in the CDR3. With 4 bases removed from V and 3 bases from J, the gap between germline ends came to 13 bases. Germline V lookup: CDR1 SEHNR, CDR2 FQNEAQ (reference sequence). With respect to this clone: Its specificity is unknown.

Sequencing was performed with immunoSEQ multiplex PCR; in TCRdb, only in-frame clones are kept and a portion is missing. The data show 60,000 to 95,000 clones, approximately 87% seen once. Findings and caveats of the study: Baseline clonality was higher than in age-matched healthy donors and moved in step with circulating CD8+ T-cell counts.

This chain connects TRBV7-9 to TRBJ2-7, with D maybe TRBD1 (6 bases). Sequencing was performed on PBMCs, taken after 24 months of ibrutinib treatment. This sequence was found in a human donor with chronic lymphocytic leukemia. CDR3 DNA sequence: TGTGCCAGCAGCTCCCTTAGGGACAACTACGAGCAGTACTTC. Translation: CASSSLRDNYEQYF. Complete variable domain (other parts from reference TRBV7-9 and TRBJ2-7): DTGVSQNPRHKITKRGQNVTFRCDPISEHNRLYWYRQTLGQGPEFLTYFQNEAQLEKSRLLSDRFSAERPKGSFSTLEIQRTEQGDSAMYLCASSSLRDNYEQYFGPGTRLTVT.